This TCR beta chain originates from a study of blood T cell repertoires in COVID-19. The CDR3 contains 12 residues. V gave up 6 bases and J gave up 11 bases, with 16 bases separating them. Germline V gene sequence: CDR1 MDHEN, CDR2 SYDVKM. Some clones are missing from TCRdb's copy, which holds only in-frame ones; the method was immunoSEQ multiplex PCR. The data contain under 200,000 clones, around four fifths of them seen just once; the ten biggest clones take up 14%. V and J are TRBV28 and TRBJ1-1; weak D call: TRBD1 (5 bases). Source material: peripheral blood. The receptor comes from a woman in her 70s with COVID-19, enrolled during active disease. CDR3 sequence: CASRINQGEAFF. CDR3 coding DNA: TGTGCCAGCAGGATAAATCAGGGTGAGGCTTTCTTT.